A selection of T cell receptor beta chains follows, all from one sample in a study of vaccination effects on CD4 cells after COVID-19. Only in-frame clones appear in the TCRdb table, and some are missing; sequencing was by immunoSEQ multiplex PCR. The table shows fewer than 40,000 clones, with approximately 84% occurring only once. For these TCRs, the target antigens are not known. The source material was CD4+ T cells from PBMCs cultured with HCoV-NL63 spike peptides, sampled after COVID-19 vaccination. Every receptor here comes from a human donor who received a COVID-19 vaccine. Some clones in this sample may be carry-over from other donors' samples. Both conserved end residues are part of each CDR3. A D gene is named only where the DNA matches it firmly. Rows may omit the clone size; those that give it use once, few, many or a size class.

j_call,d_call,v_call,clone_size,cdr3_nt,cdr3_aa
TRBJ2-3,TRBD1,TRBV5-8,-,TGTGCCAGCCCAACTTTACCGGGACAGGGAGGAACAGATACGCAGTATTTT,CASPTLPGQGGTDTQYF
TRBJ2-5,-,TRBV29-1,-,TGCAGCGCCGGGACTCTGGGGGAGACCCAGTACTTC,CSAGTLGETQYF
TRBJ2-2,-,TRBV10-1,-,TGCGCCAGCAGAGCGACAGGGAACACCGGGGAGCTGTTTTTT,CASRATGNTGELFF
TRBJ2-2,-,TRBV18,-,TGTGCCAGCTCACCATTCTCTCCTGGGGCAGGGAACACCGGGGAGCTGTTTTTT,CASSPFSPGAGNTGELFF
TRBJ1-6,-,TRBV14,once,TGTGCCAGCAGCCAATCCAATTCACCCCTCCACTTT,CASSQSNSPLHF
TRBJ2-2,TRBD2,TRBV2,-,TGTGCCAGCAGTGTTTTCAGCGGGGGGGCCGCCGGGGAGCTGTTTTTT,CASSVFSGGAAGELFF
TRBJ1-2,-,TRBV19,-,TGTGCCAGTAGTAGGGACCGCTGGACAACAGGGCCCTATGGCTACACCTTC,CASSRDRWTTGPYGYTF
TRBJ1-2,-,TRBV28,-,TGTGCCAGCAGGCCCCGAGGGGGGGCGAACTATGGCTACACCTTC,CASRPRGGANYGYTF
TRBJ2-5,TRBD2,TRBV5-1,-,TGCGCCAGCAGCTCCGGGACTACTCAAGAGACCCAGTACTTC,CASSSGTTQETQYF
TRBJ1-1,-,TRBV5-1,-,TGCGCCAGCAGCTTTGACGGGGGGAACACTGAAGCTTTCTTT,CASSFDGGNTEAFF
TRBJ2-3,-,TRBV6-4,-,TGTGCCAGGAGTGACCTTGGCGTCACAGATACGCAGTATTTT,CARSDLGVTDTQYF
TRBJ1-1,-,TRBV6-5,-,TGTGCCAGCAGTTACTCGATTAACACGCCGTCCACTGAAGCTTTCTTT,CASSYSINTPSTEAFF
TRBJ2-5,-,TRBV7-2,-,TGTGCCAGCAGGAATTCAGGGACCCAGTACTTC,CASRNSGTQYF
TRBJ1-2,-,TRBV7-3,-,TGTGCCAGCAGCTTAGAGGTGGGGATTGGCTACACCTTC,CASSLEVGIGYTF
TRBJ1-1,-,TRBV28,-,TGTGCCAGCAGAGGTCCGGGGGCCATGAACACTGAAGCTTTCTTT,CASRGPGAMNTEAFF
TRBJ2-5,TRBD1,TRBV18,-,TGTGCCAGCTCACCCGGTGCACAGGGGGGAGAGACCCAGTACTTC,CASSPGAQGGETQYF
TRBJ1-1,-,TRBV20-1,once,TGCAGTGCTAGTGGTGGTGGGACACCCGCCGAAGCTTTCTTT,CSASGGGTPAEAFF
TRBJ1-2,TRBD1,TRBV9,once,TGTGCCAGCAGCGTAGGGCAGGGGGGTTGGGGCTACACCTTC,CASSVGQGGWGYTF
TRBJ1-2,-,TRBV4-1,few,TGCGCCAGCAGACTCCCCGGGACCGGGACTAACTATGGCTACACCTTC,CASRLPGTGTNYGYTF
TRBJ1-1,-,TRBV18,-,TGTGCCAGCTCACCACCGGGCAGGGGATTGTCTGAAGCTTTCTTT,CASSPPGRGLSEAFF
TRBJ2-5,TRBD2,TRBV6-6,-,TGTGCCAGCAGTTACGGCGGGGGGCCGGGAGAGACCCAGTACTTC,CASSYGGGPGETQYF
TRBJ1-2,TRBD1,TRBV4-1,-,TGCGCCAGCAGCCCCACAGGGGATCGGGGCTATGGCTACACCTTC,CASSPTGDRGYGYTF
TRBJ1-1,-,TRBV6-5,-,TGTGCCAGCAGTTACGGGCAGCCGTGGGACACTGAAGCTTTCTTT,CASSYGQPWDTEAFF
TRBJ2-1,TRBD2,TRBV10-3,-,TGTGCCATCAGTGATTCGGGGCGGGGGGGCAATGAGCAGTTCTTC,CAISDSGRGGNEQFF
TRBJ1-5,-,TRBV21-1,-,TGTGCCAGCAGCAACCGGGACCACGGGAATCAGCCCCAGCATTTT,CASSNRDHGNQPQHF
TRBJ1-1,TRBD1,TRBV6-5,-,TGTGCCTCCAAACAGGGGGCTCTACCGGGCACTGAAGCTTTCTTT,CASKQGALPGTEAFF
TRBJ2-6,-,TRBV30,-,TGTGCCTGGAGTCATGGGGGGCATGGGGCCAACGTCCTGACTTTC,CAWSHGGHGANVLTF
TRBJ1-5,-,TRBV6-1,-,TGTGCCAGCAGTGAAGCCAGAAACTTATTGGGGCAGCCCCAGCATTTT,CASSEARNLLGQPQHF
TRBJ2-2,-,TRBV2,-,TGTGCCAGCAGGAGGGAGAGGGGCGCCGGGGAGCTGTTTTTT,CASRRERGAGELFF
TRBJ1-5,-,TRBV6-5,-,TGTGCCAGCTCCGGGCGGGGGAGCGGTCAGCCCCAGCATTTT,CASSGRGSGQPQHF
TRBJ1-2,TRBD1,TRBV5-1,-,TGCGCCAGCAGCTTGTTCGGGACAGGGAACTATGGCTACACCTTC,CASSLFGTGNYGYTF
TRBJ1-1,TRBD1,TRBV25-1,-,TGTGCCAGCAGTTCCCGACCAGGGACAGGGGGTAGCGGCACTGAAGCTTTCTTT,CASSSRPGTGGSGTEAFF
TRBJ2-1,-,TRBV24-1,-,TGTGCCACCACGTCCAGGGGCAATGAGCAGTTCTTC,CATTSRGNEQFF
TRBJ1-5,-,TRBV6-1,-,TGTGCCAGCAGTGAAGGGGGGGGCTGGCAGCCCCAGCATTTT,CASSEGGGWQPQHF
TRBJ2-1,-,TRBV30,-,TGTGCCTGGCAGGGCTTTTACAATGAGCAGTTCTTC,CAWQGFYNEQFF
TRBJ1-2,TRBD1,TRBV7-3,few,TGTGCCGTGCCGGACAGGGTGAATCGTGGCTACACCTTC,CAVPDRVNRGYTF
TRBJ2-1,-,TRBV15,-,TGTGCCACCAGCAGGGATTTGATGATCACCTACAATGAGCAGTTCTTC,CATSRDLMITYNEQFF
TRBJ2-2,-,TRBV18,-,TGTGCCAGCTCACCACGGGGAAGAGGGACCGGGGAGCTGTTTTTT,CASSPRGRGTGELFF
TRBJ1-3,-,TRBV2,few,TGTGCCAGCAGTGAACGGGGGGTAGTCTCCGGAAACACCATATATTTT,CASSERGVVSGNTIYF
TRBJ2-3,-,TRBV9,-,TGTGCCAGCAGCCCCAGCCTGGGACGTAGCACAGATACGCAGTATTTT,CASSPSLGRSTDTQYF
TRBJ2-3,TRBD2,TRBV4-1,-,TGCGCCAGCAGCCGTCCAGCGGGGGCGGGAGATACGCAGTATTTT,CASSRPAGAGDTQYF
TRBJ2-1,TRBD2,TRBV5-1,-,TGCGCCAGCAGCTATGCGACTAGCGGGGGTCCCTACAATGAGCAGTTCTTC,CASSYATSGGPYNEQFF
TRBJ1-5,-,TRBV3-1/TRBV3-2,-,TGTGCCAGCAGCCAAGATCGGATTCAGCCCCAGCATTTT,CASSQDRIQPQHF
TRBJ2-5,-,TRBV5-1,-,TGCGCCAGCAGCCCAGGGGCGTACCAAGAGACCCAGTACTTC,CASSPGAYQETQYF
TRBJ2-4,-,TRBV10-2,-,TGCGCCAGCAGTGAGCAGGGGTCGGCCAAAAACATTCAGTACTTC,CASSEQGSAKNIQYF
TRBJ2-5,-,TRBV20-1,-,TGCAGTGCTAGGGGAGAGACCCAGTACTTC,CSARGETQYF
TRBJ1-2,TRBD1,TRBV19,few,TGTGCCAGTAGTATAGAAGACAGGGGGACTGATGGCTACACCTTC,CASSIEDRGTDGYTF
TRBJ1-1,-,TRBV2,-,TGTGCCAGCATTACAGGCCTTGGCACTGAAGCTTTCTTT,CASITGLGTEAFF
TRBJ2-1,-,TRBV5-1,-,TGCGCCAGCAGCTTGGACTCCGACTCCTACAATGAGCAGTTCTTC,CASSLDSDSYNEQFF
TRBJ2-5,-,TRBV5-1,once,TGCGCCAGCAGCTTGGAGCCCAATTCTGGGGAGACCCAGTACTTC,CASSLEPNSGETQYF
TRBJ1-6,-,TRBV23-1,-,TGCGCCAGCAGTCAATTCCAGCCATATAATTCACCCCTCCACTTT,CASSQFQPYNSPLHF
TRBJ2-2,TRBD1,TRBV19,once,TGTGCCATCGAACGGGACAGGGACGTCGGGGAGCTGTTTTTT,CAIERDRDVGELFF
TRBJ2-5,-,TRBV18,-,TGTGCCAGCTCACCCCCAAACAGGGGAAGCGGGGAAGAGACCCAGTACTTC,CASSPPNRGSGEETQYF
TRBJ2-5,-,TRBV5-1,-,TGCGCCAGCAGCTTGGGCAGCCAAGAGACCCAGTACTTC,CASSLGSQETQYF
TRBJ1-3,-,TRBV13,-,TGTGCCAGCAGCCTATTCGGGTCTGGAAACACCATATATTTT,CASSLFGSGNTIYF
TRBJ2-3,TRBD1,TRBV5-1,-,TGCGCCAGCTGCGACAGGGGCGGCACAGATACGCAGTATTTT,CASCDRGGTDTQYF
TRBJ1-1,-,TRBV12-5,-,TGTGCTAGTGGTTTGACGTCTTCGTTACGGAACACTGAAGCTTTCTTT,CASGLTSSLRNTEAFF
TRBJ1-1,-,TRBV18,-,TGTGCCAGCTCACAAAGACAAGAAGGCACTGAAGCTTTCTTT,CASSQRQEGTEAFF
TRBJ1-1,-,TRBV6-5,-,TGTGCCAGCAGTTACTCGATCTCAGTGAACACTGAAGCTTTCTTT,CASSYSISVNTEAFF
TRBJ1-6,-,TRBV28,few,TGTGCCAGCAGTTTACAGGGAAGTTATTCACCCCTCCACTTT,CASSLQGSYSPLHF